This TCR beta chain was sequenced for a study of regulatory T cells in long-lasting Graves disease (dated by TCRdb to the early 2020s). General notes on the study: Persistent Graves' disease was defined as antithyroid drug treatment for over 5 years with persistently positive TSH receptor autoantibodies. This study used TCR sequencing and RNA sequencing of peripheral blood to compare persistent Graves' disease patients against newly diagnosed Graves' disease patients. The study was registered as a clinical trial and conducted in China. A total of roughly 35 samples underwent TCR sequencing: about 13 from persistent and around 20 from newly diagnosed Graves' disease patients. Persistent Graves' disease patients in the clinical cohort had taken antithyroid drugs for roughly 10 years on average.

Reading the label with the study, this specimen's time point is: persistent/refractory GD, antithyroid drugs over 5 years with positive TRAb. RNA was extracted from PBMCs in TRIzol for both TCR sequencing and RNA sequencing. The diagnosis of Graves' disease was made according to American Thyroid Association guidelines. Recruitment of patients was carried out at an endocrinology department in Xi'an, China. Each patient gave 7.5 to 10 milliliters of peripheral blood, collected in an EDTA anticoagulant tube. Ficoll Paque Plus density gradient separation was used to isolate PBMCs, and no additional T cell sorting was done. An Agilent 2100 Bioanalyzer and agarose gel were used to check RNA quality, and a NanoDrop 2000 was used to measure RNA concentration. The full study reports these points: Persistent Graves' disease patients showed lower TCR Shannon entropy and fewer highly expanded clones than newly diagnosed patients, suggesting clonal expansion. As a limitation, the authors acknowledged that the small sample size may reduce accuracy. TRBV28, TRBJ1-2 and TRBJ2-5 were preferentially used in persistent disease, while TRBV20-1 and TRBJ2-1 were favored in newly diagnosed disease. Sequencing and analysis were restricted to the TCR beta chain. Patients with persistent disease shared more public clonotypes (about 2,700) than newly diagnosed patients did (approximately 990). Only peripheral blood was studied, because thyroid tissue, the primary lesion, was inaccessible.

The library was built by means of multiplex PCR. Sequencing used an Illumina HiSeq 4000. To build TCR beta libraries, CDR3 regions were amplified by Arm-PCR using iRepertoire HTBI primers. Before sequencing, the PCR products went through gel purification. The original methods were these. Gene usage analysis of CDR3 amino acid clonotypes used the approximately 62 TRBV and around 14 TRBJ segments found across samples. Filtered high-quality paired reads were merged into contigs using COPE and FqMerger. BLAST was used to align contigs to IMGT TRBV, TRBD and TRBJ reference genes, and CDR3 was defined according to IMGT. Any clonotype with a frequency above 0.1% was counted as a highly expanded clone. Shannon entropy served as the measure of repertoire diversity, while the Gini coefficient captured V-J evenness. A clonotype found in more than one individual was treated as public. Through fastp at Q25 and MiXCR, TCRdb rebuilt clones from the public reads, retaining in-frame beta chains. Under each unique CDR3 protein, matching rows form one entry showing the most common genes and DNA. The V and J calls come from TCRdb's annotation, not from the publication. The sample records about 460,000 distinct CDR3 sequences, less than 25% of which are singletons. Of the sample, around 13% is held by the ten largest clones.

Relative to germline, V is 7 bases shorter and J is 7 bases shorter, with 19 bases between their ends. CDR1 and CDR2 were assigned from the germline V gene as MDHEN and SYDVKM. The CDR3 holds 14 amino acids from the cysteine to the phenylalanine. The only DNA kept is the CDR3, 42 bases in frame from the first base. A note on this clonotype: What this receptor recognizes is not known. No base-level quality is on record; no much larger clone is a single base apart.

The sequence was collected from a female donor with Graves disease. The rearrangement joined TRBV28 to TRBJ1-1, with a tentative D gene TRBD1 over 6 matching bases. The starting material was peripheral blood mononuclear cells (PBMCs), obtained when the disease was refractory, from a patient treated with antithyroid drugs. The CDR3 amino acid sequence is: CASIRGGGVGEAFF. The nucleotide sequence reads TGTGCCAGCATACGAGGGGGGGGGGTGGGTGAAGCTTTCTTT.